The TCR beta chain under discussion was sequenced for a study of identical twins (dated by TCRdb to 2016 to 2017). Looking at the study overall: TCR alpha and beta repertoires from monozygotic twins, unrelated adults of various ages and cord blood were deep-sequenced to test whether fetal clonotypes persist. To rule out contamination, replicate twin experiments were performed at different times with different library preparation protocols.

A remark on this clonotype: Its antigen is not yet known. Base qualities are not at hand, and no much larger clone is one base apart.

V loses 2 bases of germline sequence and J loses 1 base, and the interval between the two ends is 23 bases. CDR1 and CDR2, looked up from the germline V gene, are MNHEY and SVGEGT. The CDR3 starts with the cysteine, ends with the phenylalanine, and has 19 residues. Only CDR3 DNA is held: 57 bases, read in frame from base 1. Broader findings and caveats from the paper: Recombination models systematically underestimated out-of-frame TCR alpha sharing in monozygotic twins but agreed with sharing between unrelated individuals. Invariant T cells such as MAIT and iNKT could partly confound zero-insertion analyses, although diverse VJ usage argued against such confounding for most clonotypes. Because the same donors could not be followed over many years, the conclusions relied on cross-sectional statistical analysis. Abundant cord blood beta clonotypes had fewer insertions, young adult naive repertoires showed a similar but weaker trend, and memory repertoires showed no such trend. The excess sharing between twins in beta out-of-frame sequences was weaker because fewer shared sequences reduced the signal-to-noise ratio. Out-of-frame TCR alpha sequences shared between twins showed an excess of low generation-probability sequences compared with coincidental sharing between unrelated individuals.

The receptor library was made with 5' RACE. The data were produced on an Illumina HiSeq 2000. Template switching introduced a universal primer binding site; the final cDNA contained a unique molecular identifier, enabling accurate counting of TCR cDNA molecules. Specific primers in the conserved constant-segment region were used to synthesize first-strand cDNA for TCR alpha and beta chains. Each cDNA library was double barcoded, with a SMART-Mk sample barcode plus Illumina barcodes, to control for contamination. TruSeq adapter sequences and Illumina sample barcodes were added in two successive PCR steps. Sequencing of the TCR alpha and beta cDNA libraries was done on the Illumina HiSeq platform using custom primers. From the authors' description of their analysis: MiGEC processed the raw reads to extract unique molecular identifiers, while MiXCR was used to determine the CDR3 positions. Recombination models were inferred per individual with the repgenHMM and IGoR tools using an EM algorithm. The analysis of shared clonotypes was done with the tcR package in R, with sharing normalized by the product of cloneset sizes. To study raw recombination without the effects of thymic and clonal selection, out-of-frame nonproductive sequences were analyzed. In TCRdb, the public reads were trimmed at Q25 with fastp and aligned with MiXCR, with productive beta chains retained. Merged by CDR3 protein, the rows form single entries marked with the most common genes and DNA. These V and J calls rely on TCRdb rather than the paper's analysis. For this sample there are 1.5 million to 2 million distinct CDR3 sequences; roughly 35% appear just once. More than 0.25% of the sample belongs to the ten largest clones.

Every donor was a healthy Caucasian. The sample was cord blood. The origin of this receptor is a newborn girl in good health. This sequence uses TRBV6-2 or TRBV6-3 and TRBJ2-5; possibly the D gene is TRBD2, per 6 matching bases. The CDR3 sequence is CASSYPKPIPPGLQETQYF. The DNA sequence is given as TGTGCCAGCAGTTACCCAAAACCAATTCCCCCGGGACTCCAAGAGACCCAGTACTTC.